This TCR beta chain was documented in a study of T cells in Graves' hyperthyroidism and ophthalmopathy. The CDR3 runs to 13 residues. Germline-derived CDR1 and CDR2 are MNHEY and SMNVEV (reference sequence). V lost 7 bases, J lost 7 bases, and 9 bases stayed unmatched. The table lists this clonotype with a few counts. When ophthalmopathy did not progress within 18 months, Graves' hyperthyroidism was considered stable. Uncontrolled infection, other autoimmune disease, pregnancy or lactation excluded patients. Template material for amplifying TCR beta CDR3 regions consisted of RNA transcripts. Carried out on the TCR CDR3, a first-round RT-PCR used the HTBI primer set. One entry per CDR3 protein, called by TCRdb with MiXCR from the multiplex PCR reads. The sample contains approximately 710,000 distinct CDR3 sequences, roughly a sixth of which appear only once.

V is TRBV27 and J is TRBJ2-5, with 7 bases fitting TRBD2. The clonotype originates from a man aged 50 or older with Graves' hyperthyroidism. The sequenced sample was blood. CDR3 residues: CASTFGPGGTQYF. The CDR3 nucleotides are TGTGCCAGCACCTTTGGGCCGGGGGGGACCCAGTACTTC.